These 30 T cell receptor beta chains share one sample of origin, sequenced in a study of blood T cell repertoires in COVID-19. Repertoires were generated with immunoSEQ multiplex PCR, while TCRdb's copy carries only in-frame clones and drops some. This sample has around 90,000 clones, with roughly 92% found just once. Specimen: peripheral blood. The source is a woman aged 60-75 years with active COVID-19.

By frequency in the sample, this clone is hyperexpanded. This chain connects TRBV19 to TRBJ2-1, with D maybe TRBD1 (5 bases). V shed 1 base and J shed 9 bases, with 13 bases lying between them. The CDR3 consists of 14 residues. Looked up from germline, CDR1 is LNHDA and CDR2 is SQIVND (reference sequence). This CDR3 reads CASSIAPGPSEQFF. CDR3 in DNA: TGTGCCAGTAGTATAGCCCCAGGGCCTAGTGAGCAGTTCTTC.

The chain combines TRBV7-2 with TRBJ2-2, with D possibly TRBD2 on 6 matching bases. From germline, CDR1 is SGHTA and CDR2 FQGNSA. Trimming removed 3 bases at V and 6 bases at J, with 14 bases between. This CDR3 is built from 15 residues. The CDR3 sequence: CASSLEGGVPGELFF. The CDR3 DNA reads TGTGCCAGCAGCTTGGAGGGTGGGGTGCCCGGGGAGCTGTTTTTT.

The rearrangement uses TRBV5-8 and TRBJ1-5; D not certain. V lost 2 bases to trimming and J lost 1 base, with 16 bases between them. The length of the CDR3 is 17 residues. Per the germline V gene, CDR1 is SGHTS and CDR2 is YDEGEE. CDR3 bases: TGTGCCAGCAGCTTCTGGCACAATTCCTTAAGCAATCAGCCCCAGCATTTT. Amino acids: CASSFWHNSLSNQPQHF.

The V gene is TRBV11-2, the J gene TRBJ2-3, with 10 nucleotides matching TRBD2. This CDR3 has 16 residues. Germline V gene sequence: CDR1 SGHAT, CDR2 FQNNGV. With 1 base clipped from V and 3 bases from J, the junction kept 4 bases outside the gene matches. CDR3: CASSLARTSGTDTQYF. The CDR3 nucleotides read TGTGCCAGCAGCTTAGCACGGACTAGCGGAACAGATACGCAGTATTTT.

The chain is built from TRBV11-3 and TRBJ2-7, with 7 bases identical to TRBD1. The trim removed 4 bases at V and 4 bases at J, leaving 7 bases unmatched. The CDR3 consists of 14 residues. CDR1 and CDR2 (germline): SGHNT, YENEEA. CDR3 residues: CASSSWDSGYEQYF. Written as DNA, the CDR3 is TGTGCCAGCAGCTCATGGGACAGTGGATACGAGCAGTACTTC. Variable domain in full (rest from reference TRBV11-3 and TRBJ2-7): EAGVVQSPRYKIIEKKQPVAFWCNPISGHNTLYWYLQNLGQGPELLIRYENEEAVDDSQLPKDRFSAERLKGVDSTLKIQPAELGDSAVYLCASSSWDSGYEQYFGPGTRLTVT.

The chain links TRBV30 to TRBJ1-3, with D perhaps TRBD1 (5 bases). The V gene lost 3 bases and the J gene lost 0 bases, with 12 bases spanning the gap. CDR1 and CDR2 from the germline V gene are GTSNPN and SVGIG (reference sequence). The CDR3 has 15 amino acids. The CDR3 spells CAWRGTASSGNTIYF. The CDR3 coding sequence is TGTGCCTGGAGGGGGACTGCTAGCTCTGGAAACACCATATATTTT.

This clone was counted only a few times. The chain couples TRBV2 to TRBJ2-2; 7 positions agree with TRBD2. This CDR3 contains 14 residues. Trimming removed 6 bases from V and 3 bases from J; junction bases left unmatched: 4. Germline CDR1 and CDR2: SNHLY and FYNNEI. CDR3 protein: CASRWDYDTGELFF. In DNA, the CDR3 is TGTGCCAGCAGATGGGACTATGACACCGGGGAGCTGTTTTTT.

The chain joins TRBV9 to TRBJ1-1, with a possible D match to TRBD1 (6 bases). This CDR3 is built from 14 residues. Germline V gives CDR1 SGDLS, CDR2 YYNGEE. Trimming removed 4 bases at V and 6 bases at J, with 16 bases between. CDR3 amino acids: CASSPGQRGAEAFF. DNA of the CDR3: TGTGCCAGCAGCCCGGGACAAAGGGGCGCTGAAGCTTTCTTT.

This clone occurred once. This chain joins TRBV6-6 and TRBJ1-5; 7 nucleotides match TRBD1. J gave up 9 bases and V 6 bases, and 17 bases lay outside the gene matches. Germline CDR1 reads MNHNY; CDR2 reads SVGAGI (reference sequence). The CDR3 extends over 16 amino acids. The CDR3 coding sequence is TGTGCCAGCAGCCGCCCTGACAGGGCTGCCATAACGCCCCAGCATTTT. Translated, it gives CASSRPDRAAITPQHF.

V and J are TRBV27 and TRBJ2-1; 11 bases agree with TRBD2. The ends lost 5 bases at V and 2 bases at J; junction bases unmatched: 5. Germline V gene lookup returns CDR1 MNHEY and CDR2 SMNVEV (reference sequence). The CDR3 runs 16 residues. The CDR3 is CASSLTSGTTYNEQFF. CDR3 in DNA: TGTGCCAGCAGTCTGACTAGCGGGACCACCTACAATGAGCAGTTCTTC.

The chain joins TRBV11-3 to TRBJ2-4; 10 nucleotides line up with TRBD1. The germline V gene encodes CDR1 SGHNT and CDR2 YENEEA. V lost 5 bases to trimming and J lost 0 bases; unmatched junction nucleotides: 10. The CDR3 contains 18 residues. CDR3 protein: CASSVGQGKRLAKNIQYF. The CDR3, as DNA: TGTGCCAGCAGCGTGGGACAGGGGAAACGTCTAGCCAAAAACATTCAGTACTTC. Filled out from reference TRBV11-3 and TRBJ2-4, the complete variable domain reads EAGVVQSPRYKIIEKKQPVAFWCNPISGHNTLYWYLQNLGQGPELLIRYENEEAVDDSQLPKDRFSAERLKGVDSTLKIQPAELGDSAVYLCASSVGQGKRLAKNIQYFGAGTRLSVL.

This clone was detected only once. The genes are TRBV6-6 and TRBJ2-7; 12 bases map to TRBD2. CDR1 and CDR2 from the germline V gene are MNHNY and SVGAGI (reference sequence). Trimming took 7 bases from V and 2 from J; bases not matched to a gene: 3. CDR3 length equals 14 residues. The CDR3 coding sequence is TGTGCCAGCACTTCTAGCGGGAGGGCCTACGAGCAGTACTTC. It specifies CASTSSGRAYEQYF.

This clone is a singleton in its sample. The chain uses TRBV6-1 and TRBJ1-1; D perhaps matches TRBD1 (6 bases). Germline lookup yields CDR1 MNHNS and CDR2 SASEGT. This CDR3 contains 15 residues. Trimming removed 3 bases at V and 5 bases at J, with 16 bases between. The CDR3 loop reads CASSEGGAGNTEAFF. The CDR3 region has the DNA TGTGCCAGCAGTGAGGGGGGGGCTGGAAATACTGAAGCTTTCTTT.

The chain carries TRBV4-3 and TRBJ2-3; D is ambiguous. The CDR3 covers 13 residues. V was trimmed by 0 bases and J by 6 bases, leaving 7 bases between them. Germline values: CDR1 LGHNA, CDR2 YSLEER. The CDR3 coding sequence is TGCGCCAGCAGCCAAGATCTCTTCGATACGCAGTATTTT. Translating gives CASSQDLFDTQYF.

V is TRBV6-6 and J is TRBJ2-7; TRBD1 is a possible D gene (5 bases). The CDR3 is 15 amino acids. V lost 6 bases and J 2 bases, leaving 17 bases between the germline ends. From germline, CDR1 is MNHNY and CDR2 SVGAGI (reference sequence). The CDR3 loop reads CASSLETDVTYEQYF. The CDR3, as DNA: TGTGCCAGCAGCCTTGAGACAGATGTGACCTACGAGCAGTACTTC.

V and J are TRBV2 and TRBJ1-2; D unresolved. CDR3 length: 12 residues. Trimming took 5 bases from V and 5 from J, leaving 9 bases between them. Germline V gene data show CDR1 as SNHLY and CDR2 as FYNNEI. In nucleotides, the CDR3 is TGTGCCAGCAGTCCTAATGATTATGGCTACACCTTC. Protein product: CASSPNDYGYTF.

This sequence joins TRBV6-6 and TRBJ1-1, with D perhaps TRBD1 (5 bases). The CDR3 is 14 amino acids. Between the trimmed V and J ends, which lost 2 bases and 5 bases, there was a span of 12 bases. Germline V gene lookup returns CDR1 MNHNY and CDR2 SVGAGI (reference sequence). The CDR3: CASSYRASGTEAFF. CDR3 DNA: TGTGCCAGCAGTTACCGGGCCTCAGGGACTGAAGCTTTCTTT.

The chain links TRBV7-6 to TRBJ2-3, with 14 positions matching TRBD2. CDR1 is SGHVS and CDR2 is FNYEAQ in the germline V gene. The CDR3 extends over 16 amino acids. V gave up 5 bases and J gave up 3 bases; unmatched junction bases: 4. CDR3 sequence: CASSRLAGGPTDTQYF. The CDR3, as DNA: TGTGCCAGCAGCCGACTAGCGGGAGGGCCAACAGATACGCAGTATTTT.

V is TRBV4-3 and J is TRBJ2-5, with D maybe TRBD1 (6 bases). This CDR3 region has 15 residues. Per the germline V gene, CDR1 is LGHNA and CDR2 is YSLEER. V was cut by 0 bases and J by 5 bases, with 13 bases left in between. CDR3 protein: CASSQEYRVLETQYF. The CDR3 region has the DNA TGCGCCAGCAGCCAAGAATACAGGGTCCTGGAGACCCAGTACTTC.

The chain uses TRBV6-1 and TRBJ1-3, with TRBD1 matching 8 bases. The CDR3 contains 16 residues. V was pared by 2 bases and J by 4 bases, with 7 bases of the junction left unmatched. Germline V gene sequence: CDR1 MNHNS, CDR2 SASEGT. This CDR3 reads CASSEQGASSGNTIYF. The CDR3 DNA is TGTGCCAGCAGTGAACAGGGGGCGAGTTCCGGAAACACCATATATTTT.

V is TRBV29-1 and J is TRBJ1-2; no definite D call. Per germline, CDR1 SQVTM and CDR2 ANQGSEA. The CDR3 totals 14 residues. V shed 4 bases and J shed 4 bases, with 16 bases lying between them. The DNA of the CDR3 is TGCAGCGTTGGGTCCGGGATGGGTGGCTATGGCTACACCTTC. This translates into CSVGSGMGGYGYTF.

This clone was detected only once. This chain uses TRBV9 with TRBJ2-5, with 8 bases fitting TRBD2. After removal of 4 bases from V and 4 bases from J, the junction contained 9 bases not matched to a gene. The CDR3 extends over 15 amino acids. Germline V gene lookup returns CDR1 SGDLS and CDR2 YYNGEE. The CDR3 DNA is TGTGCCAGCAGCCCCCGGGAGGGTTTTCTAGAGACCCAGTACTTC. This sequence encodes CASSPREGFLETQYF.

A remark on this clone: Other DNA sequences within the sample encode an identical CDR3. This rearrangement joins TRBV15 to TRBJ2-5; D remains ambiguous. CDR3 length equals 12 residues. V lost 0 bases and J 4 bases, leaving 3 bases between the germline ends. CDR1 and CDR2 from the germline V gene are LNHNV and YYDKDF (reference sequence). CDR3 residues: CATSRDSETQYF. The CDR3, as DNA: TGTGCCACCAGCAGAGACTCAGAGACCCAGTACTTC.

The rearrangement uses TRBV10-2 and TRBJ2-3, with 8 bases identical to TRBD2. The junction had 5 bases not matched to a gene; V was cut back by 6 bases and J by 6 bases. The CDR3 is 13 residues long. Germline lookup yields CDR1 WSHSY and CDR2 SAAADI. This chain's CDR3 is CASRAGVGDTQYF. CDR3 nucleotide sequence: TGCGCCAGCAGAGCGGGAGTAGGGGATACGCAGTATTTT.

This chain joins TRBV5-8 and TRBJ1-4; TRBD1 matches at 12 bases. Germline assignment: CDR1 SGHTS and CDR2 YDEGEE. The CDR3 is 17 residues long. V shed 4 bases and J 5 bases; nucleotides not matched to a gene: 9. The CDR3 protein is CASSHRDRGHPNEKLFF. DNA of the CDR3: TGTGCCAGCAGCCACCGGGACAGGGGGCACCCGAATGAAAAACTGTTTTTT.

This chain connects TRBV7-9 to TRBJ2-7; tentatively, D is TRBD1 (6 bases). Germline-derived CDR1 and CDR2 are SEHNR and FQNEAQ (reference sequence). Trimming removed 1 base from V and 5 bases from J, with 12 bases in between. CDR3 length: 14 residues. For the CDR3, the DNA is TGTGCCAGCAGCTTAGGGCAGGGGACCAACGAGCAGTACTTC. This codes for CASSLGQGTNEQYF.

The J gene is TRBJ1-4, the V gene TRBV5-4; D call uncertain. CDR3 size: 14 residues. V was shortened by 4 bases and J by 7 bases, with 14 bases between the two germline ends. Germline CDR1 SGHNT, CDR2 YYREEE (reference sequence). The CDR3: CASSHNRGAEKLFF. CDR3 nucleotide sequence: TGTGCCAGCAGCCACAATCGGGGAGCTGAAAAACTGTTTTTT.

The J gene is TRBJ2-3, the V gene TRBV3-1 (or the pseudogene TRBV3-2), with D unclear. This CDR3 has 14 residues. V gave up 4 bases and J gave up 0 bases, with 8 bases separating them. The germline V gene encodes CDR1 LGHDT and CDR2 YNNKEL (reference sequence). DNA of the CDR3: TGTGCCAGCAGCCCCCTTTCCAGCACAGATACGCAGTATTTT. This sequence encodes CASSPLSSTDTQYF.

The rearrangement links TRBV2 to TRBJ2-2, with 7 bases that match TRBD2. Trimming took 8 bases from V and 6 from J; bases not matched to a gene: 15. Germline CDR1 is SNHLY and CDR2 is FYNNEI. CDR3 size: 16 residues. Here the CDR3 reads CASGRGQGWLAGELFF. Here the CDR3 DNA reads TGTGCCAGCGGGAGGGGTCAGGGCTGGTTGGCCGGGGAGCTGTTTTTT.

This chain joins TRBV10-3 and TRBJ2-5; the match to TRBD2 covers 12 bases. CDR1 ENHRY and CDR2 SYGVKD come from the germline V gene. This CDR3 spans 15 amino acids. The ends lost 10 bases at V and 4 bases at J; junction bases unmatched: 10. The CDR3 DNA sequence: TGTGCCAGCCGAACTAGCGGGGGGCCGGGAGAGACCCAGTACTTC. Encoded protein: CASRTSGGPGETQYF.